This TCR beta chain was captured in a study of CD8 T cells in Susac syndrome. Study results and limitations: The study's TCR sequencing and HLA analysis drew on a certain number of individuals. That number was acknowledged as relatively small.

Regarding this clonotype: Its cognate antigen is unknown.

RNA totalling roughly 0.5 to 1 ug underwent reverse transcription with random hexamers. Coverage of TCR beta CDR3 amplification by immunoSEQ multiplex PCR extended to 54 Vbeta and 13 Jbeta. Each CDR3 protein gets one entry after TCRdb re-called the immunoSEQ multiplex PCR reads with MiXCR. The profile shows about 190,000 distinct CDR3 sequences, about 93% of them singletons. The germline V gene has CDR1 SGHAT and CDR2 FQNNGV. V lost 0 bases, J lost 6 bases, and 15 bases lay in between. The CDR3 sequence is 16 residues long. From blood CD8+ and CD4+ T cells, the TCR beta chain was sequenced. The authors negatively isolated CD8+ and CD4+ T cells and FACS-enriched TEMRA cells.

The sequence was obtained from a human donor in good health. The chain employs TRBV11-2 and TRBJ1-5; tentative D call: TRBD1 (6 bases). The specimen sequenced was CD4+ T cells from PBMCs. The CDR3 region is CASSLEGRGGSQPQHF. The CDR3 nucleotides read TGTGCCAGCAGCTTAGAGGGCAGGGGAGGTTCTCAGCCCCAGCATTTT.